Sequencing of this T cell receptor (beta chain) was carried out in a study of shared clonotypes between healthy human individuals (TCRdb year 2020). About the investigation overall: A couple of women and a few men aged 18 to 49 years were included in the cohort. Leukapheresis yielded between about 0.8 and 9.5 billion PBMCs per donor. Per donor, three plates each were used for CD4 naive and CD4 memory, two for CD8 naive, and one for CD8 memory. Blood TCR repertoires of about 5 healthy adults were deeply sequenced to estimate repertoire size and the extent of clonotype sharing between individuals. To increase sequencing depth and limit assay-specific biases, TCR repertoire library preparation and sequencing were carried out by different laboratories using diverse techniques.

TCR CDR3 regions were amplified from genomic DNA by multiplex PCR using the deep immunoSEQ assay. For each cell subset, the extracted genomic DNA was distributed evenly across all wells of several immunoSEQ 96-well plates, and each plate served as one replicate. For sorted subsets, roughly 190 ng of genomic DNA, equivalent to roughly 33,000 T cell genomes, went into each replicate PCR. The purified libraries were quantified using a Qubit 3.0 fluorometer, sized with a Bioanalyzer 2100, and then quantified again using the KAPA Library Quantification kit. A separate single-read 150-cycle Illumina NextSeq 550 flow cell was used to sequence each immunoSEQ 96-well plate. The original pipeline was this. Because the immunoSEQ output held only junctional sequences and lacked quality scores, the filtering could not match the filtering applied to full-length reads. To assign V/J genes and CDR3, sequences were annotated using PyIR, a Python wrapper for IgBLAST v1.9, with IMGT germline references. Reads were removed for weak V/J assignments (E-value above 1e-6), missing CDR3, stop codons, out-of-frame junctions, or ambiguous translated residues. V3J clonotypes were defined as sequences sharing an identical inferred V gene, J gene, and CDR3 amino acid sequence. The percentage overlap between two repertoires was calculated by dividing the number of shared unique clonotypes by the size of the smaller repertoire. Richness of each repertoire was evaluated using RTK rarefaction, the Chao1 estimator, and Recon v2.1 estimates of unobserved clonotypes. Generation probabilities for all TCRbeta clonotypes obtained by the gDNA method from a handful of donors were computed using OLGA. Imported from immuneACCESS, the table was reduced by TCRdb to in-frame sequences with V and J called. These copies leave out some clones; in studies compared against another copy, an unresolved V gene accounts for under half, and the cause of the remainder is not known. V, J and clone size are taken as reported in that table, and D and trimming were inferred from the DNA itself. The sample table lists some 2.1 million clones, 85% to 95% of them with a count of one. Of the sample, approximately 1.2% is held by the ten largest clones.

This clone showed up just once. Its cognate antigen has yet to be identified. No base-level quality is on record; no much larger clone is a single base apart. Findings and caveats that apply to the study as a whole: Larger estimated clonotype richness was generally found for naive subsets than for memory subsets. Compared with non-shared clonotypes, the clonotypes found in all four sorted-subset donors had higher generation probabilities. Incomplete sequencing was indicated by rarefaction of sorted-subset datasets, despite the large sequencing depth. Sampling was restricted to blood, and TCR repertoires in tissue are likely to differ from TCR repertoires in blood. Across a few donors, around 5% of naive CD4, roughly 3.8% of naive CD8, around 2.1% of memory CD4, and approximately 0.42% of memory CD8 clonotypes were shared. Because the study included only a small number of donors, the genetic and exposure-history diversity represented was limited. Based on pairwise subsampling, the degree of clonotype sharing among donors was expected to be affected by sequencing depth.

CD8 naive samples consisted of CD45RO-negative cells that were positively selected for CCR7, yielding a CD45RA+CCR7+ population without TemRA cells. The donors were healthy, HIV-negative adults with no recently reported acute infections or vaccinations. Every donor was a Caucasian adult residing in Nashville, Tennessee, USA. Blood was obtained by leukapheresis, after which PBMCs were separated by Ficoll-Histopaque density gradient centrifugation and cryopreserved in liquid nitrogen vapor phase. Analytical flow cytometry was used to check the purity and quantity of each magnetically sorted T cell population. Genomic DNA was isolated from each sorted fraction and quantified by UV absorbance on a Nanodrop 2000c. The CDR3 holds 15 amino acids from the cysteine to the phenylalanine. The kept DNA is CDR3 alone, 45 bases in frame from the first base. In the germline V gene, CDR1 corresponds to SGHRS and CDR2 to YFSETQ. V loses 5 bases, J loses 1 base, and the germline ends lie 14 bases apart.

The sequenced sample consisted of naive CD8+ T cells sorted from blood. According to the study, the label for this sample's cell subset or site signals: CD45RA+CCR7+. The origin of this receptor is a man in his late teens or twenties in good health. The chain joins TRBV5-1 to TRBJ2-3; no D gene can be assigned with confidence. The DNA sequence follows: TGCGCCAGCAGTCCGGAAGGGTGGGGCACAGATACGCAGTATTTT. Translated, it gives CASSPEGWGTDTQYF.